This TCR beta chain was observed in a study of blood T cell repertoires in COVID-19. This clone has just one count. Some clones are missing from TCRdb's copy, which holds only in-frame ones; the method was immunoSEQ multiplex PCR. The top ten hold less than 6.5% of the sample, which has 90,000 to 120,000 clones, 85% to 90% seen once. This CDR3 region has 14 residues. Germline-derived CDR1 and CDR2 are MNHNS and SASEGT. V was pared by 1 base and J by 4 bases, with 11 bases between. The gene calls are TRBV6-1 and TRBJ2-7; D is unclear. The sample taken for sequencing was peripheral blood. This sequence originates from a human donor in a cohort sampled during active COVID-19. The DNA of the CDR3 is TGTGCCAGCAGTGAAGTAGGTATGAGGTACGAGCAGTACTTC. Residues: CASSEVGMRYEQYF.